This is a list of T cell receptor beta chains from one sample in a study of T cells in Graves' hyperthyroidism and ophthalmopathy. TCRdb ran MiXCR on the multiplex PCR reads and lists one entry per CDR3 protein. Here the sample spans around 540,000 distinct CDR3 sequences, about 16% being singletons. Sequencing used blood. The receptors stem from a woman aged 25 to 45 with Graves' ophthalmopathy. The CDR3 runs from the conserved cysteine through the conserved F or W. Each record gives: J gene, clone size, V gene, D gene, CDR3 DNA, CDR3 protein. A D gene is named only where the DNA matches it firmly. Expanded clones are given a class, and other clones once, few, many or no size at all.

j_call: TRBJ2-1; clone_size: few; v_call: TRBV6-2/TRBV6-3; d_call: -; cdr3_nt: TGTGCCAGCAGTTACTCCGACCCCCCGAGTGAGCAGTTCTTC; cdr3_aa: CASSYSDPPSEQFF
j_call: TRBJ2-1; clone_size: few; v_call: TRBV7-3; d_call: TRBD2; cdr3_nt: TGTGCCAGCAGCTTAACGACGGGACTAGCGGGACACAATGAGCAGTTCTTC; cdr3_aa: CASSLTTGLAGHNEQFF
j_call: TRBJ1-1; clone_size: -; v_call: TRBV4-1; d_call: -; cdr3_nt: TGCGCCAGCAGCCAAGGCGCAGGGAGAGGGAACACTGAAGCTTTCTTT; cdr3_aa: CASSQGAGRGNTEAFF
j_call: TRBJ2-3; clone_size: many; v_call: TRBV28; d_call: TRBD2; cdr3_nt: TGTGCCAGCAGTCTAGCGGCCTTGTGGGGGAGGGCCCTCGAAGATACGCAGTATTTT; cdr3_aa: CASSLAALWGRALEDTQYF
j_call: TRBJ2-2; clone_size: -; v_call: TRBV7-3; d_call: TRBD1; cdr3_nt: TGTGCCAGCAGCGGGACAGGGGCCGGGGAGCTGTTTTTT; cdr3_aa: CASSGTGAGELFF
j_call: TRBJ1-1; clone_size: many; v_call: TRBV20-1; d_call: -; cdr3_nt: TGCAGTGCTAGCCCTTATCGATCATTGAACACTGAAGCTTTCTTT; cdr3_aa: CSASPYRSLNTEAFF
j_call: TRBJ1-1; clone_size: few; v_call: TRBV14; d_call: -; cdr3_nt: TGTGCCAGCAGCCAAGCCATCCGGGTTTCCACTGAAGCTTTCTTT; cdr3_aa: CASSQAIRVSTEAFF
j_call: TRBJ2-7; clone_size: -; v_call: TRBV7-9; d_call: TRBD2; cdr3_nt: TGTGCCAGCAGCTTACGGGGGGTCTTCGAAGAGCAGTACTTC; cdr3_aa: CASSLRGVFEEQYF
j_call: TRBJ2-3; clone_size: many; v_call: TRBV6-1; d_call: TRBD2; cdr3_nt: TGTGCCAGCAGCCTGGGACTAGCGGCAGATACGCAGTATTTT; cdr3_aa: CASSLGLAADTQYF
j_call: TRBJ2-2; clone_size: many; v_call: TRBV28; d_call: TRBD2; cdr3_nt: TGTGCCAGCAGTCCCTCTCGCGGGAGATTCTCCGGGGAGCTGTTTTTT; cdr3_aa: CASSPSRGRFSGELFF
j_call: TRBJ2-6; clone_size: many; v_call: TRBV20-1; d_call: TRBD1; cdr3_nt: TGCAGTGCTAGAGTCTCGGACAGGGGGCGCTCTGGGGCCAACGTCCTGACTTTC; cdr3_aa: CSARVSDRGRSGANVLTF
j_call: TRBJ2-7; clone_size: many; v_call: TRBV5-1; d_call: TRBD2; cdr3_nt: TGCGCCAGCAGCTCTAGGACTAGCAAGGACTACGAGCAGTACTTC; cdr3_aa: CASSSRTSKDYEQYF
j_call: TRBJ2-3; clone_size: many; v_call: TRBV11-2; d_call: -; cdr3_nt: TGTGCCAGCGGCCAAGCGGCCACAGATACGCAGTATTTT; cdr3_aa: CASGQAATDTQYF
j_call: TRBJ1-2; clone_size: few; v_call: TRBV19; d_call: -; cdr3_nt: TGTGCCAGTAGCCCAGCAGGGACCAATGGCTACACCTTC; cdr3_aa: CASSPAGTNGYTF
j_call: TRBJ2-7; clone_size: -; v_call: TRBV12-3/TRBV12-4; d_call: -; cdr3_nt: TGTGCCAGCAGTTTGGGAAACCGCGCAGGGGCTCCTGCCTACGAGCAGTACTTC; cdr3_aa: CASSLGNRAGAPAYEQYF
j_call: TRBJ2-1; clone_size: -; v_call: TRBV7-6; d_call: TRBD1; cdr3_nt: TGTGCCAGCAGCCCTACAGGGGACGGCTCCTACAATGAGCAGTTCTTC; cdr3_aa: CASSPTGDGSYNEQFF
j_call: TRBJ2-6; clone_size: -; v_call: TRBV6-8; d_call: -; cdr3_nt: TGTGCCAGCAGTCCCGGGTGCGGGGCCAACGTCCTGACTTTC; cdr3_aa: CASSPGCGANVLTF
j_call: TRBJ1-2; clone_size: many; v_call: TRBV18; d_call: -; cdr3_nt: TGTGCCAGCTCCCAGACAGAGTCCTATGGCTACACCTTC; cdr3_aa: CASSQTESYGYTF
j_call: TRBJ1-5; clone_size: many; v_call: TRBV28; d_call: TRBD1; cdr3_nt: TGTGCCAGCAGTTCAGCCGGGACAGCTTTAAATCAGCCCCAGCATTTT; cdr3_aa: CASSSAGTALNQPQHF
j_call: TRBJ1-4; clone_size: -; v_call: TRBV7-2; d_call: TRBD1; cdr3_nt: TGTGCCAGCAGCCCTGACAGGGCTGCAACTAATGAAAAACTGTTTTTT; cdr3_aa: CASSPDRAATNEKLFF
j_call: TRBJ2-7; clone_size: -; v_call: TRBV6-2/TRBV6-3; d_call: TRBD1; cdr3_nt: TGTGCCAGCAGGGCGACAGGGGAGGCCGAGCAGTACTTC; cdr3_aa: CASRATGEAEQYF
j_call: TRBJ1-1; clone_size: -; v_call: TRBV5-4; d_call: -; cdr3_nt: TGTGCCAGCAGCTTGGGTGTCTTGGGGGAGGTGAACACTGAAGCTCTCTTT; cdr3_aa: CASSLGVLGEVNTEALF
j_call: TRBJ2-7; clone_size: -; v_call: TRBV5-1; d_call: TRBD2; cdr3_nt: TGCGCCAGCAGCTTAGTGTCTAGCGGATACTACGAGCAGTACTTC; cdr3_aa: CASSLVSSGYYEQYF
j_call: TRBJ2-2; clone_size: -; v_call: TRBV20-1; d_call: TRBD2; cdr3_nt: TGCAGTGCTTCTGGGGGACTAGCGGGAACTGCCGGGGAGCTGTTTTTT; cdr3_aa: CSASGGLAGTAGELFF
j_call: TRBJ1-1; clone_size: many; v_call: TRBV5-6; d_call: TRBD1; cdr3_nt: TGTGCCAGCAGCTTATGGACAGGGACGAACACTGAAGCTTTCTTT; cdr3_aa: CASSLWTGTNTEAFF
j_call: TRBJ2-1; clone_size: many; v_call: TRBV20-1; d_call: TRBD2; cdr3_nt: TGCAGTGCTGGACTAGCGGGAGCCTACAATGAGCAGTTCTTC; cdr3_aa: CSAGLAGAYNEQFF
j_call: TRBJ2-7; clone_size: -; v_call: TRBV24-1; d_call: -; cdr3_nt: TGTGCCACCAGTGACCCAAGGGAGACAGGATCCTACGAGCAGTACTTC; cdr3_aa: CATSDPRETGSYEQYF
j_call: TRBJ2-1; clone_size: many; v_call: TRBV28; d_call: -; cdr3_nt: TGTGCCAGCACCCACAACCCGGGTCGAGCGGGTGACAATGAGCAGTTCTTC; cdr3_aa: CASTHNPGRAGDNEQFF
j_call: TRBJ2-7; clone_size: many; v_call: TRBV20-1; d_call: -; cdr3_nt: TGCAGTGCTTCTTTGGGACTCTACGAGCAGTACTTC; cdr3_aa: CSASLGLYEQYF
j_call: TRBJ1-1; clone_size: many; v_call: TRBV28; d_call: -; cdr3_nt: TGTGCCAGCAGTCCCCCCTGGAGTGGCACTGAAGCTTTCTTT; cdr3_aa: CASSPPWSGTEAFF
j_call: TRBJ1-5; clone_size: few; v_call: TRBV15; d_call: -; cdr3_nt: TGTGCCACCAGCAGAGATTTTGGTCAGCCCCAGCATTTT; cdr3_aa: CATSRDFGQPQHF
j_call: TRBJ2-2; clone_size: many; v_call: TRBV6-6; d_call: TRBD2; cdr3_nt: TGTGCCAGCAGTTACACGCGGGGGATCGGGGAGCTGTTTTTT; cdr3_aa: CASSYTRGIGELFF
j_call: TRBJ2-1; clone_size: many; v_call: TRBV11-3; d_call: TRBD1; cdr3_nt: TGTGCCAGCAGCCCTGACAGGGGGGATGAGCAGTTCTTC; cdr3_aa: CASSPDRGDEQFF
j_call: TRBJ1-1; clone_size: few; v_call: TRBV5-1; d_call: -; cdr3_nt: TGCGCCAGCAGCTTTTCGGGGGGGTGGAACACTGAAGCTTTCTTT; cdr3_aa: CASSFSGGWNTEAFF
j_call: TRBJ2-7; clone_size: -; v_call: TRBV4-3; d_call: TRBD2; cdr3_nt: TGCGCCAGCAGCCAGCAAGCGGGACCCTACGAGCAGTACTTC; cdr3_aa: CASSQQAGPYEQYF
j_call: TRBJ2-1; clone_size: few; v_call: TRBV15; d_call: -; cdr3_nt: TGTGCCACCAGCAGAGACCGGTCTTACAATGAGCAGTTCTTC; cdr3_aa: CATSRDRSYNEQFF
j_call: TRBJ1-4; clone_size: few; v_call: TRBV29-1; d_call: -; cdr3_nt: TGCAGCGTTCAAGGGGACGAAAAACTGTTTTTT; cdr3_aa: CSVQGDEKLFF
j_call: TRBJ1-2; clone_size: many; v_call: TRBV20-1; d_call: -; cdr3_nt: TGCAGTGCGGAATGGGCTAACTATGGCTACACCTTC; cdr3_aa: CSAEWANYGYTF
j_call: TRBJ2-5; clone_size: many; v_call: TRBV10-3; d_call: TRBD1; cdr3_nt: TGTGCCATCAGTATGATTTATACAGGGGATCAAGAGACCCAGTACTTC; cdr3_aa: CAISMIYTGDQETQYF
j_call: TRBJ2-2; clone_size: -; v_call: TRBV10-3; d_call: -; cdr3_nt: TGTGCCATCAGTGAGTCAGGATCGGTCGCCGGGGAGCTGTTTTTT; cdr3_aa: CAISESGSVAGELFF
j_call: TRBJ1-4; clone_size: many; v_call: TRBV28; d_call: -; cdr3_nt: TGTGCCAGCACGGATTACACCATGAATGAAAAACTGTTTTTT; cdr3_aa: CASTDYTMNEKLFF
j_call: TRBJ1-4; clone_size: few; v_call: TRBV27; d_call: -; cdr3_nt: TGTGCCAGCAGCCCTCCGGGGGGGAAACTGTTTTTT; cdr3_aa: CASSPPGGKLFF
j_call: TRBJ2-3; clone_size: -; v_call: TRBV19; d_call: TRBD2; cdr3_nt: TGTGCCAGTAGAGGGACTAGCGGGAGAAGAGATACGCAGTATTTT; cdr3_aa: CASRGTSGRRDTQYF
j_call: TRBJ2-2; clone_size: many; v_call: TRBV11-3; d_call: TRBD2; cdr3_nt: TGTGCCAGCAGCTTAACGGGAGGTCGTAATGACGGGGAGCTGTTTTTT; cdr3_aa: CASSLTGGRNDGELFF
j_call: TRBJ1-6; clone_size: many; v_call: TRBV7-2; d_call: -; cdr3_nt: TGTGCCAGCAGACAAACCGGGACCCAGTGGAATTCACCCCTCCACTTT; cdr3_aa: CASRQTGTQWNSPLHF
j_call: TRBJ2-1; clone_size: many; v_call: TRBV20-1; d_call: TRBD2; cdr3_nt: TGCAGTGCTCCCCCGGGGGTCACTAGCGGGAGTCGTTTGGGGTGGAATGAGCAGTTCTTC; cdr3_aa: CSAPPGVTSGSRLGWNEQFF
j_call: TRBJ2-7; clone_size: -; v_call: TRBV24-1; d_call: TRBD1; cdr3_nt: TGTGCCACGGGACAGGGTCCGGGCGAGCAGTACTTC; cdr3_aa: CATGQGPGEQYF
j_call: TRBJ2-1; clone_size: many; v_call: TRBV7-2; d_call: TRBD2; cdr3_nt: TGTGCCAGCAGCTCCCTAGCGGGAGGGAACAATGAGCAGTTCTTC; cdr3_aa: CASSSLAGGNNEQFF
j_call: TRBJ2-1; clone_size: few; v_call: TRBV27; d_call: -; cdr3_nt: TGTGCCAGCAGTCCACCGGGCAGGGGTCTGTTCTTC; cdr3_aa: CASSPPGRGLFF
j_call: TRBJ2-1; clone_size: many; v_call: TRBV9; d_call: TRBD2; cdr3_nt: TGTGCCAGCAGCGTAGTAGCTAGCGGGCGAAATGAGCAGTTCTTC; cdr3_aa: CASSVVASGRNEQFF
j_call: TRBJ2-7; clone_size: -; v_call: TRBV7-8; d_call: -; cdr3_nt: TGTGCCAGCAGCCCGCTTTTAAGCTCCTACGAGCAGTACTTC; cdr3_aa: CASSPLLSSYEQYF
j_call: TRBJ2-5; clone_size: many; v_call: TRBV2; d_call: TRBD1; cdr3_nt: TGTGCCAGCACTGATCTCCAGGGGGTCCAAGAGACCCAGTACTTC; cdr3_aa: CASTDLQGVQETQYF
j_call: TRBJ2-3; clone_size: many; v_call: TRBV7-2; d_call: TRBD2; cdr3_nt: TGTGCCAGCAGCCAACCGGGGGGTAATACAGATACGCAGTATTTT; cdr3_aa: CASSQPGGNTDTQYF
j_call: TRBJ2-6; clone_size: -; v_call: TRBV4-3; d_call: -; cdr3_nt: TGCGCCAGCAGCCAAGCGGTATCGGGTACTGGGGCCAACGTCCTGACTTTC; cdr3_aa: CASSQAVSGTGANVLTF
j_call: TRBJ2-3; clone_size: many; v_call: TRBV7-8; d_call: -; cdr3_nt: TGTGCCAGCAGCTTACATGGCAGCACTAGCACAGATACGCAGTATTTT; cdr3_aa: CASSLHGSTSTDTQYF
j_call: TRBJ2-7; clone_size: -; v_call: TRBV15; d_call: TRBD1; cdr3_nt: TGTGCCACCAGCAGGGACAGGGCCACCGTTCCCACCTACGAGCAGTACTTC; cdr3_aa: CATSRDRATVPTYEQYF
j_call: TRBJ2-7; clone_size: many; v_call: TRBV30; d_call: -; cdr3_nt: TGTGCCTGGAATGCAGGGACCTACGAGCAGTACTTC; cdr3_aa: CAWNAGTYEQYF